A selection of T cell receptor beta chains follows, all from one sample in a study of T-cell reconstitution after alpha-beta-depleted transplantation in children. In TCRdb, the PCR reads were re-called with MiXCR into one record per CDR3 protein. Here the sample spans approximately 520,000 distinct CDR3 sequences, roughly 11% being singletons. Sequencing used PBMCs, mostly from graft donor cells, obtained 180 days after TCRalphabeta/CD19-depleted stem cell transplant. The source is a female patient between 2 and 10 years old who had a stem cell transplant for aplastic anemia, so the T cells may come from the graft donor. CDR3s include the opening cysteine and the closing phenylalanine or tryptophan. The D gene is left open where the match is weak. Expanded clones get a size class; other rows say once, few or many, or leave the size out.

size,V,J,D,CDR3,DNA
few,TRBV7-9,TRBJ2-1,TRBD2,CASSFTSLGRSNNEQFF,TGTGCCAGCAGCTTTACTTCACTCGGGAGGAGTAACAATGAGCAGTTCTTC
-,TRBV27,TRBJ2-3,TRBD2,CASPRGRGTSTTDTQYF,TGTGCCAGCCCCCGGGGGAGGGGGACTAGTACCACAGATACGCAGTATTTT
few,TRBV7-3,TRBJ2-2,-,CASSSWAGNPRNTGELFF,TGTGCCAGCAGCTCATGGGCGGGGAATCCCAGGAACACCGGGGAGCTGTTTTTT
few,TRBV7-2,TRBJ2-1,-,CASSLNAANEQFF,TGTGCCAGCAGCCTTAACGCCGCCAATGAGCAGTTCTTC
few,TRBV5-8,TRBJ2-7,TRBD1,CASRRPQGWNVGEQYF,TGTGCCAGCAGGCGGCCACAGGGGTGGAATGTGGGCGAGCAGTACTTC
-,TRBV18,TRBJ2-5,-,CASSPGVLETQYF,TGTGCCAGCTCACCAGGGGTGTTAGAGACCCAGTACTTC
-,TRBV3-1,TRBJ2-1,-,CASSQAPSYNEQFF,TGTGCCAGCAGCCAAGCTCCTTCCTACAATGAGCAGTTCTTC
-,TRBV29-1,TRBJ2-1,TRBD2,CSAGLAVNEQFF,TGCAGCGCGGGACTAGCGGTCAATGAGCAGTTCTTC
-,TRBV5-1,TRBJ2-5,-,CASNPGGNSGARSETQYF,TGCGCCAGCAACCCCGGCGGTAATTCGGGGGCGCGATCGGAGACCCAGTACTTC
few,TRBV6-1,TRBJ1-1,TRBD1,CASSPGTGHSRTEAFF,TGTGCCAGCAGTCCGGGGACAGGGCATTCGAGAACTGAAGCTTTCTTT
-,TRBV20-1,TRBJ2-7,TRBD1,CSASKQGNEQYF,TGCAGTGCCTCTAAACAGGGGAACGAGCAGTACTTC
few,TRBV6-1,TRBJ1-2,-,CASQMGRGYGYTF,TGTGCCAGCCAGATGGGGCGCGGCTATGGCTACACCTTC
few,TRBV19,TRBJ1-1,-,CASSTDSDTEAFF,TGTGCCAGTAGTACGGATAGCGACACTGAAGCTTTCTTT
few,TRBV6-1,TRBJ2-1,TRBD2,CASSERTSGSYNEQFF,TGTGCCAGCAGTGAAAGGACTAGCGGCTCCTACAATGAGCAGTTCTTC
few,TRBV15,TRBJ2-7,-,CATTEAERPYEQYF,TGTGCCACCACTGAGGCAGAGCGTCCCTACGAGCAGTACTTC
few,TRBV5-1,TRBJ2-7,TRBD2,CASSLRGDYSYEQYF,TGCGCCAGCAGCTTGAGAGGGGACTACTCCTACGAGCAGTACTTC
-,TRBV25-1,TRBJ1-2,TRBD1,CASSEYQTGFYGYTF,TGTGCCAGCAGTGAATATCAGACAGGGTTCTATGGCTACACCTTC
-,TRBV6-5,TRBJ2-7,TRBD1,CASSYSLTTGGGYEQYF,TGTGCCAGCAGTTACTCCCTTACGACAGGGGGCGGATACGAGCAGTACTTC
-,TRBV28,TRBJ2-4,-,CASSFGRAAKNIQYF,TGTGCCAGCAGTTTCGGCAGGGCAGCCAAAAACATTCAGTACTTC
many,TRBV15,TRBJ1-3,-,CATSHWEPGNTIYF,TGTGCCACCAGCCACTGGGAACCTGGAAACACCATATATTTT
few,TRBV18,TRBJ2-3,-,CASSPGIGAGGDTQYF,TGTGCCAGCTCACCAGGTATCGGGGCTGGGGGAGATACGCAGTATTTT
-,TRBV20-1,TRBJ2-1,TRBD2,CSARDLAGHNEQFF,TGCAGTGCTAGAGATCTAGCGGGCCACAATGAGCAGTTCTTC
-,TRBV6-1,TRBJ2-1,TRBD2,CASRPSGPGSYNEQFF,TGTGCCAGCAGACCTAGCGGCCCCGGCTCCTACAATGAGCAGTTCTTC
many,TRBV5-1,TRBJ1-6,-,CASSLAGRSPLHF,TGCGCCAGCAGTTTGGCAGGGAGATCACCCCTCCACTTT
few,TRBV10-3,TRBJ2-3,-,CAISRDGRTDTQYF,TGTGCCATCAGTCGGGACGGAAGGACAGATACGCAGTATTTT
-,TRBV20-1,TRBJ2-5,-,CSARATGTQKETQYF,TGCAGTGCTAGAGCCACCGGGACGCAGAAAGAGACCCAGTACTTC
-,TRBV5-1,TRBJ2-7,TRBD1,CASSYHGTGGYEQYF,TGCGCCAGCAGTTATCATGGGACAGGAGGTTACGAGCAGTACTTC
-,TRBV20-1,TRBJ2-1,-,CSARDRAGVGEQFF,TGCAGTGCTAGAGATCGGGCCGGGGTTGGTGAGCAGTTCTTC
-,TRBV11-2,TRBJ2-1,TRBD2,CASSFRITGTSGRDLYNEQFF,TGTGCCAGCAGCTTTCGAATAACCGGGACTAGCGGGAGGGACCTCTACAATGAGCAGTTCTTC
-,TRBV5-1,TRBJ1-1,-,CASSLETGANTEAFF,TGCGCCAGCAGCTTGGAGACAGGAGCGAACACTGAAGCTTTCTTT
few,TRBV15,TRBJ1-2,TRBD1,CATSRDGGTGNYGYTF,TGTGCCACCAGCAGAGACGGCGGGACAGGCAACTATGGCTACACCTTC
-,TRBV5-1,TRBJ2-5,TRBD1,CASSRTGGLLETQYF,TGCGCCAGCAGCCGGACAGGGGGCCTGCTGGAGACCCAGTACTTC
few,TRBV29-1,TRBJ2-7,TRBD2,CSVDGAGGSYEQYF,TGCAGCGTTGATGGGGCGGGAGGGAGTTACGAGCAGTACTTC
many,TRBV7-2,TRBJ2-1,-,CASSFTTPYNEQFF,TGTGCCAGCAGCTTCACTACTCCCTACAATGAGCAGTTCTTC